The next 18 T cell receptor beta chains were all read from a single sample in a study of metastatic and nonmetastatic thyroid tumors (dated by TCRdb to about 2020). No treatment had been received by any patient before thyroid surgery. Libraries were constructed by PCR. Instrument used: Illumina HiSeq 4000. Using fastp trimming at Q25 and MiXCR clonotype assembly, TCRdb reanalyzed the public sequencing data and kept in-frame beta chains. Here the sample has fewer than 20,000 clones; about a quarter occur a single time. 15% to 19% of the sample lies in the top ten. What was sequenced was adjacent normal tissue. All receptors come from a female donor with papillary thyroid cancer or a benign thyroid nodule (not recorded which). Some clones in this sample may be carry-over from other donors' samples.

This clone was detected only a few times. The CDR3 is CASSYPGTSGTYEQYF. The CDR3 DNA reads TGTGCCAGCAGTTACCCCGGGACTAGCGGTACCTACGAGCAGTACTTC. The chain combines TRBV6-5 with TRBJ2-7; TRBD2 aligns across 11 bases. CDR1 is MNHEY and CDR2 is SVGAGI in the germline V gene. CDR3 length equals 16 residues. The V segment lost 2 bases and the J segment 2 bases; nucleotides outside the gene matches: 5.

The rearrangement links TRBV5-1 to TRBJ2-1; 9 bases match TRBD2. The V and J ends lost 4 bases and 5 bases, in that order; junction bases with no gene match: 7. The CDR3 covers 15 residues. In germline, CDR1 is SGHRS, CDR2 YFSETQ. CDR3 region: CASSTGTSRNNEQFF. The CDR3 bases are TGCGCCAGCAGCACCGGGACTAGCCGAAACAATGAGCAGTTCTTC.

As concerns this clone: Being one base from a much bigger clone, this may be a read error. This chain connects TRBV11-1 to TRBJ2-7; D ambiguous. The CDR3 is made up of 11 amino acids. The V end was cut by 0 bases, the J end by 5 bases, with 2 bases between. Looked up from germline, CDR1 is SGHAT and CDR2 is FQDESV (reference sequence). The CDR3 DNA reads TGTGCCAGCAGCTTAGCCCACGAGCAGTACTTC. Protein product: CASSLAHEQYF.

This clone is termed medium-sized (0.01 to 0.1%). This chain connects TRBV6-1 to TRBJ1-5; 8 positions agree with TRBD1. V shed 6 bases, J shed 7 bases, and the junction held 11 bases outside the gene matches. From germline, CDR1 is MNHNS and CDR2 SASEGT. The CDR3 extends over 15 amino acids. The CDR3 nucleotides read TGTGCCAGCAGCTCAATGACAGGGGTGAGGCAGCCCCAGCATTTT. Translated: CASSSMTGVRQPQHF.

This clone was detected only a few times. J is TRBJ1-1 and V is TRBV27, with D unclear. Germline CDR1 is MNHEY and CDR2 is SMNVEV (reference sequence). The CDR3 consists of 13 residues. Trimming left V 1 base short and J 4 bases short, with 7 bases between. The CDR3 DNA sequence: TGTGCCAGCAGTTTATACCGAAGCACTGAAGCTTTCTTT. Residues: CASSLYRSTEAFF.

This clone is medium-sized. The rearrangement uses TRBV10-2 and TRBJ2-6; 10 bases fit TRBD1. This CDR3 is 17 amino acids long. Germline values: CDR1 WSHSY, CDR2 SAAADI. V lost 6 bases and J lost 0; bases outside the gene matches: 5. The CDR3 nucleotides are TGCGCCAGCAGAGGACAGGGGGTGGGCTCTGGGGCCAACGTCCTGACTTTC. Amino acid sequence: CASRGQGVGSGANVLTF.

The V gene is TRBV7-8, the J gene TRBJ2-7, with TRBD2 matching over 11 bases. The CDR3 is 17 residues long. From germline, CDR1 is SGHVS and CDR2 FQNEAQ. V lost 2 bases and J lost 0; bases outside the gene matches: 6. The CDR3: CASSLTSGGRSSYEQYF. The CDR3 nucleotides are TGTGCCAGCAGCTTAACTAGCGGGGGAAGAAGCTCCTACGAGCAGTACTTC. Supplemented by reference TRBV7-8 and TRBJ2-7, the full variable domain reads GAGVSQSPRYKVAKRGQDVALRCDPISGHVSLFWYQQALGQGPEFLTYFQNEAQLDKSGLPSDRFFAERPEGSVSTLKIQRTQQEDSAVYLCASSLTSGGRSSYEQYFGPGTRLTVT.

This clone was observed many times. One base away lies a much larger clone, so this may be a sequencing read error. Here the CDR3 omits its conserved ending phenylalanine or tryptophan, so a read error is the likely source. V and J are TRBV30 and TRBJ2-7, with D perhaps matching TRBD1 (6 bases). Per the germline V gene, CDR1 is GTSNPN and CDR2 is SVGIG (reference sequence). The V and J ends lost 5 bases and 5 bases respectively, with 13 bases between them. The CDR3 totals 12 residues. The DNA of the CDR3 is TGTGCCTGGGCCCGACAGGCCCACGAGCAGTACTCC. Its translation: CAWARQAHEQYS.

This clone counts as medium-sized (0.01 to 0.1%). The chain joins TRBV10-2 to TRBJ2-3; D is undetermined. This CDR3 has 13 amino acids. In germline, CDR1 is WSHSY, CDR2 SAAADI. The V end was cut by 0 bases, the J end by 6 bases, with 7 bases between. The CDR3 DNA is TGCGCCAGCAGTGAGTCAAAGGAGGATACGCAGTATTTT. This sequence encodes CASSESKEDTQYF.

This clone is deemed medium-sized. V usage is TRBV9 and J usage is TRBJ2-3, with 8 bases aligning to TRBD2. The V gene's germline CDR1 is SGDLS and CDR2 YYNGEE. CDR3 length: 15 residues. With 4 bases clipped from V and 6 bases from J, the junction kept 10 bases outside the gene matches. The CDR3 protein is CASSPQAGVMDTQYF. The CDR3 DNA sequence: TGTGCCAGCAGCCCCCAAGCGGGAGTGATGGATACGCAGTATTTT.

This clone appeared once. V and J are TRBV7-9 and TRBJ2-1; 8 bases are shared with TRBD2. There are 15 residues in the CDR3. The V gene's germline CDR1 is SEHNR and CDR2 FQNEAQ (reference sequence). With V trimmed by 5 bases and J by 7 bases, 10 bases remained unmatched. The DNA of the CDR3 is TGTGCCAGCAGCCAAGCGGGGGAAAAGAGGAATGAGCAGTTCTTC. Translation gives CASSQAGEKRNEQFF.

This clone is classed as large. V usage is TRBV20-1 and J usage is TRBJ2-1; possibly TRBD1 for D (6 bases). This CDR3 spans 17 amino acids. Trimming took 5 bases from V and 6 from J, leaving 26 bases between them. Germline loops: CDR1 DFQATT, CDR2 SNEGSKA (reference sequence). The DNA of the CDR3 is TGCAGTGCTCGCACGAGTGATACAGGGTCCGGGTTCAATGAGCAGTTCTTC. It is translated as CSARTSDTGSGFNEQFF.

For this clone: A read error may produce the germline difference seen at one junction end. The chain joins TRBV5-4 to TRBJ1-1; tentative D call: TRBD1 (5 bases). This CDR3 has 14 amino acids. Germline V lookup: CDR1 SGHNT, CDR2 YYREEE (reference sequence). The chain's CDR3 is CASSFAYRNTEAFF. In DNA, the CDR3 is TGTGCCAGCAGCTTTGCCTACAGGAACACTGAGGCTTTCTTT. Filled out from reference TRBV5-4 and TRBJ1-1, the complete variable domain reads ETGVTQSPTHLIKTRGQQVTLRCSSQSGHNTVSWYQQALGQGPQFIFQYYREEENGRGNFPPRFSGLQFPNYSSELNVNALELDDSALYLCASSFAYRNTEAFFGQGTRLTVV.

This clone was detected once. An end of the junction does not agree with germline; a read error may underlie this. This rearrangement joins TRBV20-1 to TRBJ2-4; either TRBD1 or TRBD2 may supply D (5 bases each). Germline V lookup: CDR1 DFQATT, CDR2 SNEGSKA (reference sequence). The CDR3 is 13 residues long. The CDR3 DNA sequence: TGCAGTGCTCTAGCCGGGACGAAGAACATTGAGTACTTC. As protein: CSALAGTKNIEYF.

The chain joins TRBV2 to TRBJ2-1, with 10 bases matching TRBD2. The junction had 10 bases not matched to a gene; V was cut back by 7 bases and J by 10 bases. CDR1 is SNHLY and CDR2 is FYNNEI in the germline V gene. The CDR3 length is 14 residues. CDR3 in amino acids: CASNIAGGVSEQFF. Here the CDR3 DNA reads TGTGCCAGCAACATAGCGGGGGGAGTCAGCGAGCAGTTCTTC.

This clone was seen a few times. The CDR3: CASIALNRNTEAFF. CDR3 sequence (DNA): TGTGCCAGCATTGCCCTAAACAGGAACACTGAAGCTTTCTTT. The V call is TRBV25-1, the J call TRBJ1-1, with D hard to call. The CDR3 loop spans 14 amino acids. Germline CDR1 is MGHDK and CDR2 is SYGVNS. V lost 7 bases and J lost 1, with 13 bases in between.

This clone was observed a handful of times. The rearrangement uses TRBV18 and TRBJ1-1, with D perhaps matching TRBD1 (6 bases). This CDR3 spans 17 amino acids. V was shortened by 6 bases and J by 0 bases, with 20 bases between the two germline ends. The germline CDR1 and CDR2 sequences are KGHSH and LQKENI. DNA of the CDR3: TGTGCCAGCTCCCTAAGTCGTGAGACAGGACTGAACACTGAAGCTTTCTTT. Its protein product is CASSLSRETGLNTEAFF.

J is TRBJ2-7 and V is TRBV12-3 or TRBV12-4; D ambiguous. The CDR3 has 11 residues. Between the trimmed V and J ends, which lost 5 bases and 2 bases, there was a span of 4 bases. In nucleotides, the CDR3 is TGTGCCAGCAGTAAGACCTACGAGCAGTACTTC. Amino acid sequence: CASSKTYEQYF.